A single T cell receptor beta chain is shown here with its context. Its cognate antigen has yet to be identified. Base-call qualities are not available, and no considerably larger clone is one nucleotide away. TCRbeta CDR3 regions were amplified from genomic DNA by means of the immunoSEQ Assay, a bias-controlled multiplex PCR. The authors processed their data as follows. The number of nucleated cells in each sample was estimated by amplification of reference gene primers within the assay. Sequence reads were collapsed and filtered to measure the absolute abundance of every unique TCRbeta CDR3 rearrangement. For each sample, productive Simpson clonality was calculated by taking the square root of Simpson's diversity index across productive rearrangements. TCRdb obtained this table from immuneACCESS and retained in-frame rearrangements with V and J assigned. These tables miss some clones; where compared with another copy, unresolved V genes account for less than half of the shortfall, and the remainder is unexplained. That table supplies the V and J calls and clone size; D and trimming were determined from the DNA. This sample has 210,000 or so clones in its table, and 83% of those were observed once. The ten most abundant clones make up around 1.3% of the sample.

At one collaborating source in Seattle, patients were enrolled during active infection and were followed longitudinally through the course of disease. Whole blood was collected in K2EDTA tubes by collaborating institutions according to the institutions' own protocols. For TCRbeta analysis, collaborators shipped samples as frozen whole blood, isolated PBMCs, or DNA extracted from either of those sample types. This entry belongs to a study of blood T cell repertoires in COVID-19 (dated by TCRdb to about 2020). At the level of the whole study: Samples covering the acute and convalescent phases of COVID-19 were provided by collaborators in the United States, Italy and Spain. A de-identified subject ID, COVID-19 status, age in years and sex were almost always included in the sample metadata. A freely available public database, intended as a resource for researchers studying the immune response to SARS-CoV-2, is where the repertoires were released. Samples were obtained from the ongoing ImmuneRACE study (first 160 participants) and from 1,254 subjects provided by 6 global collaborators. HLA class I and class II types, where available, came from metadata supplied by the sample provider rather than from assay-based typing. Deeply sampled blood TCRbeta repertoires from subjects exposed to, actively infected with, or recovered from COVID-19 were included in the dataset. The material from the prospective study consisted of cDNA or gDNA derived from T cells, B-cell-depleted T cells, or PBMCs.

What the work shows at the level of the full study, not this receptor alone: How much clinical and demographic metadata was included differed by source and by participant, and the metadata was provided uncurated.

CDR1 and CDR2 were assigned from the germline V gene as SGHRS and YFSETQ. At the junction V is shortened by 3 bases and J by 3 bases, with 11 bases in between. The CDR3 starts with the cysteine, ends with the phenylalanine, and has 14 residues. Just the 42-base CDR3 DNA is kept, in frame starting at base 1. The sequenced material came from peripheral blood. The source of this sequence is a woman in her twenties or thirties with COVID-19, enrolled during active disease. Recombination linked TRBV5-1 to TRBJ2-3; TRBD1 is possibly the D segment (6 matching bases). In nucleotide form, the sequence is TGCGCCAGCAGCTGGGAAACAGGGACAGATACGCAGTATTTT. The translation is CASSWETGTDTQYF.